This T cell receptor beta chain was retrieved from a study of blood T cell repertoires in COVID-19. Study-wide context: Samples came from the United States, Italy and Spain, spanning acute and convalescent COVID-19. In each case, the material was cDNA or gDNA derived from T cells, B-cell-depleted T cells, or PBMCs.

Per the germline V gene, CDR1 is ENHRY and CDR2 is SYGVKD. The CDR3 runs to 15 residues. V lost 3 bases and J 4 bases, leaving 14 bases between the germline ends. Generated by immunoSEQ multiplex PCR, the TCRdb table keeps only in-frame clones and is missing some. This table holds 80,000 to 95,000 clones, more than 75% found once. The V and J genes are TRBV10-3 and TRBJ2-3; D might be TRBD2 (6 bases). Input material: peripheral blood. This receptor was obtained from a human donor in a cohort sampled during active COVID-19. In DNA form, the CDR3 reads TGTGCCATCAGTGAACCGGCGGACTACCCAGATACGCAGTATTTT. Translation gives CAISEPADYPDTQYF.